What follows describes a single T cell receptor beta chain. Its antigen is currently unknown. This sample was included in a study of T cell responses to AZD1222 COVID-19 vaccine. Profiling relied on immunoSEQ multiplex PCR, and the TCRdb table lists in-frame clones only, not all of them. The sample has approximately 170,000 clones, roughly nine tenths seen once. Study findings and constraints: Spike was spanned by vaccine-associated CD4 TCRs, which were dominant at 160-218 and 743-854. Compared with day 0, the breadth and depth of the Spike-specific TCR repertoire rose significantly after two doses of AZD1222.

The V and J ends lost 9 bases and 4 bases respectively, with 21 bases between them. From germline, CDR1 is LNHDA and CDR2 SQIVND (reference sequence). The CDR3 covers 15 residues. This receptor was obtained from an adult in good health. The specimen comprised peripheral blood, sampled on day 0 of AZD1222 vaccination. The rearrangement uses TRBV19 and TRBJ2-5; tentative D call: TRBD2 (7 bases). CDR3 sequence reads: CASTVASGGGETQYF. Written as DNA, the CDR3 is TGTGCCAGCACGGTGGCTAGCGGAGGGGGAGAGACCCAGTACTTC.